This TCR beta chain was sequenced for a study of blood T cell repertoires in COVID-19. Trimming removed 5 bases from V and 0 bases from J, with 15 bases in between. This CDR3 contains 16 residues. CDR1 and CDR2 (germline): LGHNT, FRNRAP. Sequencing was performed with immunoSEQ multiplex PCR; in TCRdb, only in-frame clones are kept and a portion is missing. The table lists just over 650,000 clones, 75% to 90% of them singletons. The sequenced sample consisted of peripheral blood. The receptor's source is a woman aged 18-29 years with acute or convalescent COVID-19. The chain is built from TRBV12-5 and TRBJ2-3; D is uncertain. The CDR3 spells CASGPETLRSTDTQYF. CDR3 bases: TGTGCTAGTGGTCCGGAGACCCTCCGAAGCACAGATACGCAGTATTTT. Drawing the rest from reference TRBV12-5 and TRBJ2-3, the complete variable domain is DARVTQTPRHKVTEMGQEVTMRCQPILGHNTVFWYRQTMMQGLELLAYFRNRAPLDDSGMPKDRFSAEMPDATLATLKIQPSEPRDSAVYFCASGPETLRSTDTQYFGPGTRLTVL.